The 13 T cell receptor beta chains in this list originate from one sample, sequenced in a study of regulatory T cells in long-lasting Graves disease. The time point here: persistent/refractory GD, antithyroid drugs over 5 years with positive TRAb. After RNA was extracted from PBMCs, the TCR library was made from it. The TCR beta library used iRepertoire HTBI primers with Arm-PCR amplification of CDR3. TCRdb called the multiplex PCR reads again in MiXCR, with one record for every CDR3 protein. Among about 470,000 distinct CDR3 sequences listed, less than 25% were seen once. The specimen comprised peripheral blood mononuclear cells (PBMCs), sampled when the disease was refractory, from a patient treated with antithyroid drugs. The receptors derive from a female donor with Graves disease.

This clonotype showed up many times. The rearrangement joins TRBV7-8 to TRBJ2-2; a weak D match, TRBD2 (5 bases). The CDR3 contains 17 residues. CDR1 is SGHVS and CDR2 is FQNEAQ in the germline V gene. V shed 0 bases and J shed 5 bases, with 16 bases lying between them. The CDR3 DNA reads as TGTGCCAGCAGCTTAGCGACTAACCTAGTTAGAACCGGGGAGCTGTTTTTT. Encoded protein: CASSLATNLVRTGELFF.

This clonotype appeared many times. V gene TRBV18 combines with J gene TRBJ2-7, with D hard to call. V lost 4 bases to trimming and J lost 5 bases, with 6 bases between them. This CDR3 has 11 residues. Germline V CDR1 and CDR2: KGHSH, LQKENI. This CDR3 is CASSRGNEQYF. CDR3 nucleotides: TGTGCCAGCTCACGGGGTAACGAGCAGTACTTC.

This sequence joins TRBV19 and TRBJ1-1, with D tentatively TRBD1 (5 bases). The CDR3 consists of 20 residues. Trimming removed 6 bases from V and 2 bases from J, with 31 bases in between. In germline, CDR1 is LNHDA, CDR2 SQIVND (reference sequence). CDR3 protein: CASRSGYKPGPGIPNTEAFF. The CDR3 nucleotides read TGTGCCAGTAGATCAGGATACAAGCCGGGGCCCGGGATCCCCAACACTGAAGCTTTCTTT.

The V call is TRBV30, the J call TRBJ1-3; no clear D gene. CDR1 is GTSNPN, CDR2 SVGIG, per germline (reference sequence). This CDR3 is 11 amino acids long. V lost 2 bases to trimming and J lost 4 bases, with 3 bases between them. This CDR3 reads CAWSSGNTIYF. The CDR3 bases are TGTGCCTGGAGTAGCGGAAACACCATATATTTT.

The V gene is TRBV27, the J gene TRBJ2-1; TRBD2 is a possible D gene (6 bases). The CDR3 sequence is 16 residues long. V dropped 7 bases and J dropped 3 bases, with 19 bases sitting between them. CDR1 is MNHEY, CDR2 SMNVEV, per germline (reference sequence). In nucleotides, the CDR3 is TGTGCCAGCAAACCTTGGGGTGATAGCGGCTACAATGAGCAGTTCTTC. It is translated as CASKPWGDSGYNEQFF.

This clonotype was recorded at least ten times. The J gene is TRBJ1-2, the V gene TRBV28; maybe TRBD1 (6 bases). CDR1 is MDHEN and CDR2 is SYDVKM in the germline V gene. V shed 10 bases and J shed 3 bases, with 18 bases lying between them. CDR3 length equals 14 residues. The CDR3 DNA sequence: TGTGCCACCCTGGGACATCCCACTCACTATGGCTACACCTTC. As protein: CATLGHPTHYGYTF.

The chain has TRBV28 and TRBJ2-1; 7 bases are shared with TRBD2. The V segment lost 2 bases and the J segment 8 bases; nucleotides outside the gene matches: 9. From germline, CDR1 is MDHEN and CDR2 SYDVKM. The CDR3 is 15 amino acids. The CDR3 DNA follows: TGTGCCAGCAGTTTAAGACTAGCAGGAAGGCATGAGCAGTTCTTC. It yields the protein CASSLRLAGRHEQFF.

Details on this clonotype: A much larger clonotype is one base distant, so this may be a read error. V gene TRBV30 combines with J gene TRBJ1-4; 8 bases line up with TRBD1. This CDR3 contains 15 residues. CDR1 and CDR2 from the germline V gene are GTSNPN and SVGIG (reference sequence). CDR3 sequence: CAWSPGTGGLEKPFF. The CDR3 DNA reads as TGTGCCTGGAGTCCCGGAACAGGGGGACTTGAAAAACCGTTTTTT.

This clonotype was recorded a few times. The chain joins TRBV3-1 to TRBJ2-7, with D perhaps matching TRBD1 or TRBD2 (5 bases each). This CDR3 comprises 16 residues. V dropped 0 bases and J dropped 1 base, with 13 bases sitting between them. Germline V gene lookup returns CDR1 LGHDT and CDR2 YNNKEL (reference sequence). CDR3 nucleotide sequence: TGTGCCAGCAGCCAAGAGGTCGGGACCAATTCCTACGAGCAGTACTTC. Protein sequence: CASSQEVGTNSYEQYF.

This clonotype appeared many times. The chain employs TRBV2 and TRBJ1-1; 7 nucleotides agree with TRBD1. With V trimmed by 9 bases and J by 1 base, 5 bases remained unmatched. The germline gives CDR1 SNHLY, CDR2 FYNNEI. The CDR3 totals 13 residues. The CDR3 loop reads CARTTGTNTEAFF. The CDR3 coding sequence is TGTGCCAGGACGACAGGGACGAACACTGAAGCTTTCTTT.

This clonotype was counted a few times. The chain carries TRBV15 and TRBJ1-3, with 7 nucleotides matching TRBD1. J was trimmed by 0 bases and V by 4 bases; bases with no gene match: 6. This CDR3 has 16 residues. Per the germline V gene, CDR1 is LNHNV and CDR2 is YYDKDF (reference sequence). The CDR3 DNA reads TGTGCCACCAGCAAGGGACAGAGCTACTCTGGAAACACCATATATTTT. It encodes CATSKGQSYSGNTIYF.

Only a few counts were recorded for this clonotype. V and J are TRBV5-5 and TRBJ1-4, with D unresolved. V lost 0 bases and J 2 bases, leaving 5 bases between the germline ends. Germline-derived CDR1 and CDR2 are SGHKS and YYEKEE (reference sequence). The CDR3 sequence is 14 residues long. Written as DNA, the CDR3 is TGTGCCAGCAGCTTGGACAGTACTAATGAAAAACTGTTTTTT. It specifies CASSLDSTNEKLFF.

The chain combines TRBV28 with TRBJ2-3; D is ambiguous. Per the germline V gene, CDR1 is MDHEN and CDR2 is SYDVKM. CDR3 length: 13 amino acids. The germline V and J ends were trimmed by 6 bases and 0 bases, with 7 bases remaining between them. The CDR3 DNA is TGTGCCAGCAGATTGGGGAGCACAGATACGCAGTATTTT. Translating gives CASRLGSTDTQYF. Full variable domain (rest looked up from reference TRBV28 and TRBJ2-3): DVKVTQSSRYLVKRTGEKVFLECVQDMDHENMFWYRQDPGLGLRLIYFSYDVKMKEKGDIPEGYSVSREKKERFSLILESASTNQTSMYLCASRLGSTDTQYFGPGTRLTVL.